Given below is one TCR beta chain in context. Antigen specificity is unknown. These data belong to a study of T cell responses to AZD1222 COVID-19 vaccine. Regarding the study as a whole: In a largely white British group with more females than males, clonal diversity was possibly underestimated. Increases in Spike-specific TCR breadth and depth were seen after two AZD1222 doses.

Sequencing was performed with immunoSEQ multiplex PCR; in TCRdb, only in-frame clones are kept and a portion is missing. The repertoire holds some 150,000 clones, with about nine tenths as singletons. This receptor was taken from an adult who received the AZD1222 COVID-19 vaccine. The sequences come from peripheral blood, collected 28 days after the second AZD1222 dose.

In nucleotides, the CDR3 is TGTGCCAGCAGACGACGAAGGGACTTTACCCACGAGCAGTACTTC. Amino acids: CASRRRRDFTHEQYF. V is TRBV6-5 and J is TRBJ2-7, with D perhaps TRBD2 (6 bases). The CDR3 length is 15 residues. Trimming left V 6 bases short and J 5 bases short, with 20 bases between. Per germline, CDR1 MNHEY and CDR2 SVGAGI.